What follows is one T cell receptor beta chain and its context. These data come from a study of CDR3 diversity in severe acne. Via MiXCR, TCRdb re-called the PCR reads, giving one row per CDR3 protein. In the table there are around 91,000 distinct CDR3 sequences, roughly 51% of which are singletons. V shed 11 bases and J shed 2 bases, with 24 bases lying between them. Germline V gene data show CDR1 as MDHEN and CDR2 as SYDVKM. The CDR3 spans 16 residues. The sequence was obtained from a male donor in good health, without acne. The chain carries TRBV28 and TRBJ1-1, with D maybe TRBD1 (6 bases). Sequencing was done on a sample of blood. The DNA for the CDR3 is TGTGCCTCGGTAGTGACAGGCGACGGTCCAAACACTGAAGCTTTCTTT. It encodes CASVVTGDGPNTEAFF. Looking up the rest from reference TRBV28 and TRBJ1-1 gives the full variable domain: DVKVTQSSRYLVKRTGEKVFLECVQDMDHENMFWYRQDPGLGLRLIYFSYDVKMKEKGDIPEGYSVSREKKERFSLILESASTNQTSMYLCASVVTGDGPNTEAFFGQGTRLTVV.